The 5 T cell receptor beta chains in this list originate from one sample, sequenced in a study of Ad26.COV2.S vaccination and SARS-CoV-2 variants. The treatment is: some 20 received Ad26.COV2.S at low or high dose, single or two shots; roughly 5 received placebo; per-sample allocation not given. Material that was analyzed had been drawn on day 63 after the first vaccine or placebo injection. Only in-frame clones appear in the TCRdb table, and some are missing; sequencing was by immunoSEQ multiplex PCR. The repertoire holds around 400,000 clones, about 80% seen once, with around 7.3% in the top ten. The specimen comprised peripheral blood, sampled in a trial of Ad26.COV2.S vaccine versus placebo. All receptors derive from a person aged 18-65 years who received the Ad26.COV2.S COVID-19 vaccine or a placebo.

This chain uses TRBV6-5 with TRBJ2-7, with 8 bases matching TRBD1. This CDR3 is built from 15 residues. CDR1 is MNHEY, CDR2 SVGAGI, per germline. V shed 5 bases and J 3 bases; nucleotides not matched to a gene: 9. The DNA of the CDR3 is TGTGCCAGCAGTCCCCGCCGGGACAGGTTCTACGAGCAGTACTTC. It encodes CASSPRRDRFYEQYF.

The V call is TRBV6-1, the J call TRBJ2-1; TRBD2 agrees at 12 bases. Per germline, CDR1 MNHNS and CDR2 SASEGT. The length of the CDR3 is 16 residues. V lost 2 bases, J lost 8 bases, and 7 bases stayed unmatched. The CDR3 protein is CASSERRLAGGDEQFF. In nucleotides, the CDR3 is TGTGCCAGCAGTGAAAGGAGGCTAGCGGGGGGGGATGAGCAGTTCTTC.

A note on this clone: Other DNA sequences in the same sample also yield this CDR3. V gene TRBV4-1 combines with J gene TRBJ1-1; D remains unclear. The germline V and J ends were trimmed by 6 bases and 1 base, with 12 bases remaining between them. The CDR3 totals 14 residues. Germline CDR1 and CDR2: MGHRA and YSYEKL. This CDR3 reads CASSQPGRNTEAFF. The CDR3 region has the DNA TGCGCCAGCAGTCAGCCAGGACGGAACACTGAAGCTTTCTTT.

This sequence joins TRBV15 and TRBJ1-2, with D possibly TRBD1 on 5 matching bases. The CDR3 is made up of 14 amino acids. The germline V gene has CDR1 LNHNV and CDR2 YYDKDF (reference sequence). Trimming stripped 5 bases from V and 3 bases from J, with 13 bases between. This chain's CDR3 is CATSLGEGDYGYTF. CDR3 DNA sequence: TGTGCCACCAGCCTGGGGGAGGGTGACTATGGCTACACCTTC.

The V and J genes are TRBV7-3 and TRBJ1-2; 7 bases are shared with TRBD1. Unmatched junction bases numbered 4, after V lost 2 bases and J lost 4 bases. The germline V gene has CDR1 SGHTA and CDR2 FQGTGA. This CDR3 is built from 14 residues. The CDR3: CASSLGPGGYGYTF. The CDR3 coding sequence is TGTGCCAGCAGCTTAGGACCAGGGGGCTATGGCTACACCTTC.